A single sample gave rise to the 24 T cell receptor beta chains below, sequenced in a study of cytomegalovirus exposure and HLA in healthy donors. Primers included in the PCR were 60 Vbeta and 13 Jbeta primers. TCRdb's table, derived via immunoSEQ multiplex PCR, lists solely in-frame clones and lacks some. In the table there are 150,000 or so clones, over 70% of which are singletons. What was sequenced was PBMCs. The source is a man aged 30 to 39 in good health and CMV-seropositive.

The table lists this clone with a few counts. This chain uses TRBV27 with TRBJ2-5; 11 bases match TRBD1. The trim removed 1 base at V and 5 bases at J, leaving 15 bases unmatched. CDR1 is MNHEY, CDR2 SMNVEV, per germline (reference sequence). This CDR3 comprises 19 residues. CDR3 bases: TGTGCCAGCAGTTTATTCCCCCCCCGCGGACAGGGGGCAAGGGAGACCCAGTACTTC. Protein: CASSLFPPRGQGARETQYF.

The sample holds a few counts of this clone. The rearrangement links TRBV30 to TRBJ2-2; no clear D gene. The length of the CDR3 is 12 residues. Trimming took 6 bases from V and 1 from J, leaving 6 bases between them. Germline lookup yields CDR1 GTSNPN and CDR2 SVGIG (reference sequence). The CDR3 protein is CACTGNTGELFF. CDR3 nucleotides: TGTGCCTGTACGGGGAACACCGGGGAGCTGTTTTTT.

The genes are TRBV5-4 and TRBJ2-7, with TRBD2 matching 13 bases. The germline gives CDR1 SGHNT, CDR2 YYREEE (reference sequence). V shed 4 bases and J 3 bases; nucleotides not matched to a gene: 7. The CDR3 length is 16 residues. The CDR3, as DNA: TGTGCCAGCAGCCTAGGACTAGCGGGGGTGAACTACGAGCAGTACTTC. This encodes CASSLGLAGVNYEQYF.

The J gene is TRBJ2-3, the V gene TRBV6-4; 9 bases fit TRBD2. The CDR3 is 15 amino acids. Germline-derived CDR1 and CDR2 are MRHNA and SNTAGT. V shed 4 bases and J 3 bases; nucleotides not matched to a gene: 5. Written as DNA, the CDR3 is TGTGCCAGCAGTGTTTTGGCGGGAGGGACAGATACGCAGTATTTT. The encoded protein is CASSVLAGGTDTQYF.

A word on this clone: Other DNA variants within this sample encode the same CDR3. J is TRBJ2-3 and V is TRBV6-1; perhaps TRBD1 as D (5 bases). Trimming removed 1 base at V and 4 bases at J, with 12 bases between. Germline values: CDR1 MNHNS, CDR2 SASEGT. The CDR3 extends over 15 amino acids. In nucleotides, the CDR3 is TGTGCCAGCAGTGAAGGGTTCTCAGGGCCAGATACGCAGTATTTT. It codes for CASSEGFSGPDTQYF.

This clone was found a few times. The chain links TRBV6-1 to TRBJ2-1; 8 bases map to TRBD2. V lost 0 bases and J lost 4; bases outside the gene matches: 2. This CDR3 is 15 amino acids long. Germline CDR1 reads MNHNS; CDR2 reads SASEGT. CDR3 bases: TGTGCCAGCAGTGAAGCTAGCGGGACTTACAATGAGCAGTTCTTC. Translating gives CASSEASGTYNEQFF.

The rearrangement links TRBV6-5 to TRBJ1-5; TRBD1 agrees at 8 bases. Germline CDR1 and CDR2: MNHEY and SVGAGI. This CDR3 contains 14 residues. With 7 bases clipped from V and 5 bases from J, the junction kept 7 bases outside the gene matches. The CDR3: CASTQRQGHQPQHF. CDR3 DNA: TGTGCCAGCACCCAACGACAGGGGCATCAGCCCCAGCATTTT.

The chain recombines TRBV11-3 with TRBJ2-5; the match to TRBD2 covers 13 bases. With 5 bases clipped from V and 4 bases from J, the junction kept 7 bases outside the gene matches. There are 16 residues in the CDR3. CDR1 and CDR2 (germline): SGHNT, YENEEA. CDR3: CASSLRTSGSIETQYF. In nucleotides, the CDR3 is TGTGCCAGCAGCCTAAGGACTAGCGGGAGTATAGAGACCCAGTACTTC.

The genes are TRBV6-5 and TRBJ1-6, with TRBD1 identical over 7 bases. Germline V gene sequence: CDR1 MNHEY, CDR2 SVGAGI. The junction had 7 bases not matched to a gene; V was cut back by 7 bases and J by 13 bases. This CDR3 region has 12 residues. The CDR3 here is CASTSGGTPLHF. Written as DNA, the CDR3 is TGTGCCAGCACCTCAGGGGGGACGCCCCTCCACTTT.

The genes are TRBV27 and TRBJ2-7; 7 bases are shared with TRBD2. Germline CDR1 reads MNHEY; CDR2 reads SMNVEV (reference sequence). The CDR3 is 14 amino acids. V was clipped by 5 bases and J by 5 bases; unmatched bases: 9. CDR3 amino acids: CASSPRLALHEQYF. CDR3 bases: TGTGCCAGCAGTCCCAGACTAGCACTCCACGAGCAGTACTTC.

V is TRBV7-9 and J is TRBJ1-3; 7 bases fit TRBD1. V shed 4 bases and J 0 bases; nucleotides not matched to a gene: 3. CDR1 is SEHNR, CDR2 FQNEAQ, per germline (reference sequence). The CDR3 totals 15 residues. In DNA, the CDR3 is TGTGCCAGCAGCTCTCGACAGGGCTCTGGAAACACCATATATTTT. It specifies CASSSRQGSGNTIYF.

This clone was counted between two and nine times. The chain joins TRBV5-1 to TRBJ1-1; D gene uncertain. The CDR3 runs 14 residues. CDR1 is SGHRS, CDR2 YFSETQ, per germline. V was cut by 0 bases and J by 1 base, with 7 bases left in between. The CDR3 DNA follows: TGCGCCAGCAGCTTGGCCGTGGCGAACACTGAAGCTTTCTTT. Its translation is CASSLAVANTEAFF.

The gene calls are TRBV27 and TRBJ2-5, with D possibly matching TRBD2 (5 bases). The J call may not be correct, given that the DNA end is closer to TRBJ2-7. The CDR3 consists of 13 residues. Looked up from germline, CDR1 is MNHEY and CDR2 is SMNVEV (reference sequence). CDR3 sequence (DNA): TGTGCCAGCAGTTTAAGAGGGTCCTACGAGCAGTACTTC. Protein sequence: CASSLRGSYEQYF.

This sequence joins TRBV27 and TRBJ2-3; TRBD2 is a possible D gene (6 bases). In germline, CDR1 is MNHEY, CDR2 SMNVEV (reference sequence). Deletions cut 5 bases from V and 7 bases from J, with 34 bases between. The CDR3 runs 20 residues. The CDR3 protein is CASSASELRRRDRPTYTQYF. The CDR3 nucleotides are TGTGCCAGCAGTGCTAGCGAATTAAGACGGAGGGATCGCCCGACTTATACGCAGTATTTT.

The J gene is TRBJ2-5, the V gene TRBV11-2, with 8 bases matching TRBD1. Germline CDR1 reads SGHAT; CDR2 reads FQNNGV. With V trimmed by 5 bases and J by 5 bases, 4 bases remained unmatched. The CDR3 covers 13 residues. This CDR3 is CASSADRAETQYF. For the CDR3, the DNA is TGTGCCAGCAGCGCGGACAGGGCGGAGACCCAGTACTTC.

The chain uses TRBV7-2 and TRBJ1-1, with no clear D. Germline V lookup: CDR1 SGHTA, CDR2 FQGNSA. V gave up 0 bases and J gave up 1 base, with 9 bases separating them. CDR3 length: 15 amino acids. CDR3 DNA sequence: TGTGCCAGCAGCTTAGCGCCGAGACAGAACACTGAAGCTTTCTTT. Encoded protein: CASSLAPRQNTEAFF.

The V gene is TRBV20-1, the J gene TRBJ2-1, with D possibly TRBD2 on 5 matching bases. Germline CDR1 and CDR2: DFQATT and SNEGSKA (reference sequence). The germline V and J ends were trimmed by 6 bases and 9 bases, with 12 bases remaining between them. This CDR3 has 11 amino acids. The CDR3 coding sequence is TGCAGTGCGGTACTAGTTGGTGAGCAGTTCTTC. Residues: CSAVLVGEQFF.

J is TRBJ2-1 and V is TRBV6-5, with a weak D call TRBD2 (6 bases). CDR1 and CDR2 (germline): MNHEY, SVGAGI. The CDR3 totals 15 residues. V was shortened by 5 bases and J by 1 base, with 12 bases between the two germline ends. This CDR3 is CASSPRAGSYNEQFF. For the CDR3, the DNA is TGTGCCAGCAGTCCCCGTGCGGGGTCCTACAATGAGCAGTTCTTC.

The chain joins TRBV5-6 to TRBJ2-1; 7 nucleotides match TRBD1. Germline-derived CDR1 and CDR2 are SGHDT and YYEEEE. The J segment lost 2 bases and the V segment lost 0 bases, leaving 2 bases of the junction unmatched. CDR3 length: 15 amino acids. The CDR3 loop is CASSLDGTAYNEQFF. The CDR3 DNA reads TGTGCCAGCAGCTTGGACGGGACAGCCTACAATGAGCAGTTCTTC.

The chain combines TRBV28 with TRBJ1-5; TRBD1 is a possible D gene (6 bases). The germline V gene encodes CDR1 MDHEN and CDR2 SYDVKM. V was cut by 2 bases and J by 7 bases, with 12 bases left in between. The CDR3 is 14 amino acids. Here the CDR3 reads CASSLPHREQPQHF. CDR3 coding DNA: TGTGCCAGCAGTTTACCCCACAGGGAGCAGCCCCAGCATTTT.

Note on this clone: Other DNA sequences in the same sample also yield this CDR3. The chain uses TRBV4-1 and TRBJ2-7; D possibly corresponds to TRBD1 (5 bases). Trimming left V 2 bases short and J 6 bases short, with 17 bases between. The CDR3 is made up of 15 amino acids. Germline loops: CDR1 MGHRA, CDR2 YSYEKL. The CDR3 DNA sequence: TGCGCCAGCAGCCAACGAGAGCAGGGCCCCTCCGAGCAGTACTTC. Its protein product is CASSQREQGPSEQYF.

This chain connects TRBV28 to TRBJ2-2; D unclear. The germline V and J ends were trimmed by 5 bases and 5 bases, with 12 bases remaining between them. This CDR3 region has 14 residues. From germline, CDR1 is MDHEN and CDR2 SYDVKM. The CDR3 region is CASSTVVETGELFF. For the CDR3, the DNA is TGTGCCAGCAGTACTGTGGTCGAGACCGGGGAGCTGTTTTTT.

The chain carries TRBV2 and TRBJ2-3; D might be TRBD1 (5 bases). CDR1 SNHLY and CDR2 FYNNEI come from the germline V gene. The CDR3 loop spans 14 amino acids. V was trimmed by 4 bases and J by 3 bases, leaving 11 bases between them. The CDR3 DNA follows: TGTGCCAGCAGTGGGCAGACAGTAACAGATACGCAGTATTTT. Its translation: CASSGQTVTDTQYF.

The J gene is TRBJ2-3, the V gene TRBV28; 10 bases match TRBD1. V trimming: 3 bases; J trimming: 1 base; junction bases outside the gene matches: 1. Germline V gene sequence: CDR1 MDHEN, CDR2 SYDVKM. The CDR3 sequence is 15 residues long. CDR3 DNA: TGTGCCAGCAGTTTTGGACAGGGGGGCACAGATACGCAGTATTTT. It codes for CASSFGQGGTDTQYF.